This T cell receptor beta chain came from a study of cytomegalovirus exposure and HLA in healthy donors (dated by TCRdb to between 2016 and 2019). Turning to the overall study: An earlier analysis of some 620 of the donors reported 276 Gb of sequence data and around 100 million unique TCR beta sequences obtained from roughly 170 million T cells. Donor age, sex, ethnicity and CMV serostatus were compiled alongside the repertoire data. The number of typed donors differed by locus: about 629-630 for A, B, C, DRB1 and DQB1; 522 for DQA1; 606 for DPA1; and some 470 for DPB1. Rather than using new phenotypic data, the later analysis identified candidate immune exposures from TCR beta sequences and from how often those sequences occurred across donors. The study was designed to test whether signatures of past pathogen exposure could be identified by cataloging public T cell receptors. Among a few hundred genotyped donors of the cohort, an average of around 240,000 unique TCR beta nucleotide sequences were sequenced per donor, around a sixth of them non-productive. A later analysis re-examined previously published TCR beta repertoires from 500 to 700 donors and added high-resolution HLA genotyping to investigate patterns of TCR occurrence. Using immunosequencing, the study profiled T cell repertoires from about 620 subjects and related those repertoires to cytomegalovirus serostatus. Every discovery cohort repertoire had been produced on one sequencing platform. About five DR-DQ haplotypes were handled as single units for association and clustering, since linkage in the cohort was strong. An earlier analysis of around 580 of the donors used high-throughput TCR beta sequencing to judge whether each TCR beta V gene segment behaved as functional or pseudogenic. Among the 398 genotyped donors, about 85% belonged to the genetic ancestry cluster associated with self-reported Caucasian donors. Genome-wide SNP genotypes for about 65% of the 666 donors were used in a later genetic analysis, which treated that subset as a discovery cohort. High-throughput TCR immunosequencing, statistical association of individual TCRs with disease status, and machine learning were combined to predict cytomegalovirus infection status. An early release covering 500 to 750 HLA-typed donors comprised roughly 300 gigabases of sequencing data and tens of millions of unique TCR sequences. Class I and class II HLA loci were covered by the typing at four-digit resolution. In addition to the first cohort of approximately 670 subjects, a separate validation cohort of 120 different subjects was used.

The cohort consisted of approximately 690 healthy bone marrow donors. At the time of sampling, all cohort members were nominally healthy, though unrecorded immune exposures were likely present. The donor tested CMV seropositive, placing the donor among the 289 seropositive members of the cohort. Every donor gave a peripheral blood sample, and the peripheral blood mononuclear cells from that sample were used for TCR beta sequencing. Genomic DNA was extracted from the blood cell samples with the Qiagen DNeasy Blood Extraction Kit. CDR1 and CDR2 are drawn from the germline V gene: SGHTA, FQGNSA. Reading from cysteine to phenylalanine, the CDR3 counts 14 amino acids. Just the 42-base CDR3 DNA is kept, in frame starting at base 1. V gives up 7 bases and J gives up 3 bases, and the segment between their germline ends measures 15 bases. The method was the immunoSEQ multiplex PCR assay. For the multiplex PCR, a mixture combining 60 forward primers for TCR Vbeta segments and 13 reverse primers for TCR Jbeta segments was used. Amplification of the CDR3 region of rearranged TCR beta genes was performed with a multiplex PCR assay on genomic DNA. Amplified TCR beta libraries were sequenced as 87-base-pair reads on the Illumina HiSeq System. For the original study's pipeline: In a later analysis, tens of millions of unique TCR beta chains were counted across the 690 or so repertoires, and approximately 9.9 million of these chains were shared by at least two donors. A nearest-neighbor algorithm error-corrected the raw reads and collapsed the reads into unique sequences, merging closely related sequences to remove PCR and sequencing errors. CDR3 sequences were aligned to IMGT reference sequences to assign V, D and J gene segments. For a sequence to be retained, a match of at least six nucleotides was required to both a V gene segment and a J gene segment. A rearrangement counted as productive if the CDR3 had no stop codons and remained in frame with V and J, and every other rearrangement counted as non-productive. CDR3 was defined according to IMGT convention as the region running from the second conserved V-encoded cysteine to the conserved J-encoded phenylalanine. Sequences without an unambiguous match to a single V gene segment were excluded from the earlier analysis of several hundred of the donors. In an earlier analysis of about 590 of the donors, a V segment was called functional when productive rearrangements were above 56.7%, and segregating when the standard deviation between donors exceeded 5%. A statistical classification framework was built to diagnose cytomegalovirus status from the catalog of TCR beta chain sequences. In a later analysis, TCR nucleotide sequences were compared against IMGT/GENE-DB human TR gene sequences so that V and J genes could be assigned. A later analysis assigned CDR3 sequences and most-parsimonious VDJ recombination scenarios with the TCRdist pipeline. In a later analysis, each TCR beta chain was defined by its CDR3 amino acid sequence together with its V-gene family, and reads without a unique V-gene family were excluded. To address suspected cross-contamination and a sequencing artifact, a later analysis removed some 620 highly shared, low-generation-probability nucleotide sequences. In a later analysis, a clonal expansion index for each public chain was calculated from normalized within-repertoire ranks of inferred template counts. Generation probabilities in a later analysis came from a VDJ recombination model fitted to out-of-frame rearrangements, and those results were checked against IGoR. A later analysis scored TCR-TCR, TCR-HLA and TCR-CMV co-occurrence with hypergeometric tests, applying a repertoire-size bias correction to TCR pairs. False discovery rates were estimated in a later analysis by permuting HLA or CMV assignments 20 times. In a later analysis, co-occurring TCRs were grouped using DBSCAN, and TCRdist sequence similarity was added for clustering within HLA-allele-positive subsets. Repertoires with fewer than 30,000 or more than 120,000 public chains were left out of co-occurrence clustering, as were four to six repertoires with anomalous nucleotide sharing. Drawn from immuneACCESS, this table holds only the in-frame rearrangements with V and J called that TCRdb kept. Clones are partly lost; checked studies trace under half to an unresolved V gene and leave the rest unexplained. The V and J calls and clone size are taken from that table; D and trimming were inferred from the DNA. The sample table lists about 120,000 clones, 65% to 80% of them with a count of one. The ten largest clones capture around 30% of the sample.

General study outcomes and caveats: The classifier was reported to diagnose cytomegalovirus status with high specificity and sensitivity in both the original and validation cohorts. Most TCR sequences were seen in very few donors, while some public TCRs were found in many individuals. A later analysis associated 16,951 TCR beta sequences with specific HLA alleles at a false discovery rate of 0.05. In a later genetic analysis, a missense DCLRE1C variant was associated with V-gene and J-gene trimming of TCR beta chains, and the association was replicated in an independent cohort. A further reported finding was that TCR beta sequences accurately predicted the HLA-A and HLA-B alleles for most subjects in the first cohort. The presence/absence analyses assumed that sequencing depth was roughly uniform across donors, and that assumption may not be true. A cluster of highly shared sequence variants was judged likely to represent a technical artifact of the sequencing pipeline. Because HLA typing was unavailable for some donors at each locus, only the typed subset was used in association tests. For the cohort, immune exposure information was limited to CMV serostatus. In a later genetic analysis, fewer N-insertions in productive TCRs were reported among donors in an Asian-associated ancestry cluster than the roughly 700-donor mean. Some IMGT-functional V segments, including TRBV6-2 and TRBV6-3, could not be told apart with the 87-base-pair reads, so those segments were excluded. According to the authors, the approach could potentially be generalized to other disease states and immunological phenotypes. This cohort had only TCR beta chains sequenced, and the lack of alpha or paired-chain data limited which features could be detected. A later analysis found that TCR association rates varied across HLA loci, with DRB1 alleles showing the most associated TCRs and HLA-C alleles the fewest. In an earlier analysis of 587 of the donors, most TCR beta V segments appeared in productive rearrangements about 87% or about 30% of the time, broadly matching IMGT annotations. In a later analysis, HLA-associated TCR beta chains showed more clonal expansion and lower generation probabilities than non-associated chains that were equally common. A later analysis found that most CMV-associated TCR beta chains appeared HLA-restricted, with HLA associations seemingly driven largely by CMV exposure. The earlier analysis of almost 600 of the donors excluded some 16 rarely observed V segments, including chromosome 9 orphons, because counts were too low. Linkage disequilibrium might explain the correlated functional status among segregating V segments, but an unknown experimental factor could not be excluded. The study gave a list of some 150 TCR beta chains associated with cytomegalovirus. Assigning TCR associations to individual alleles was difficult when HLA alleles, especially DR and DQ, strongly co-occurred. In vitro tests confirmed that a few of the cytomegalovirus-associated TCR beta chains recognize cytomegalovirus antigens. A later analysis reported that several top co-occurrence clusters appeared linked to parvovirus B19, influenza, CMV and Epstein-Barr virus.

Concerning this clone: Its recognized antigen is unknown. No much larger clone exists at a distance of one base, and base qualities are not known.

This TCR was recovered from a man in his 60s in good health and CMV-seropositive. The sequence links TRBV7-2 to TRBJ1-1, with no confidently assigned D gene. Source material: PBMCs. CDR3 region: CASTQDGGYTEAFF. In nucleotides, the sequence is TGTGCCAGCACTCAAGACGGCGGATACACTGAAGCTTTCTTT.